These 15 T cell receptor beta chains were all obtained from the same sample, sequenced in a study of OX40 agonist ivuxolimab in advanced cancers. Sequencing used immunoSEQ multiplex PCR; TCRdb keeps in-frame clones, though not all of them. The sample consists of 75,000 to 100,000 clones, approximately 80% of them appearing once. The sample was CD4+ or CD8+ T cells sorted from blood, taken in a trial of the OX40 agonist ivuxolimab. These receptors all come from an adult with an advanced solid tumor such as melanoma, head and neck, liver or kidney cancer.

This clone was seen once. The rearrangement joins TRBV4-3 to TRBJ1-3, with D unresolved. V was clipped by 0 bases and J by 1 base, with 13 bases between them. The CDR3 has 17 amino acids. Per the germline V gene, CDR1 is LGHNA and CDR2 is YSLEER. CDR3 DNA: TGCGCCAGCAGCCAAGAGGCTTTCAGGAATTCTGGAAACACCATATATTTT. Translating it yields CASSQEAFRNSGNTIYF.

The genes are TRBV12-2 and TRBJ1-6. TRBV12-2 is a recognized pseudogene. This CDR3 spans 13 amino acids. CDR3 nucleotides: TGTGCCAGCAGGGAGATGGGGAATTCACCCCACCACTTT. It yields the protein CASREMGNSPHHF.

This clone was found a few times. In nucleotides, the CDR3 is TGTGCCAGTAGTATCACAGGGCCCTATGGCTACACCTTC. Translating it yields CASSITGPYGYTF. The chain combines TRBV19 with TRBJ1-2; TRBD1 might be the D (6 bases). The CDR3 covers 13 residues. V gave up 3 bases and J gave up 4 bases, with 9 bases separating them. Germline V gives CDR1 LNHDA, CDR2 SQIVND (reference sequence).

The chain combines TRBV11-2 with TRBJ2-3, with a possible D match to TRBD1 (6 bases). Trimming pared 1 base from V and 4 bases from J, leaving 9 bases between. Germline CDR1 and CDR2: SGHAT and FQNNGV. The CDR3 totals 14 residues. CDR3 sequence: CASSLAAGADTQYF. The CDR3 nucleotides read TGTGCCAGCAGCTTAGCCGCAGGGGCAGATACGCAGTATTTT.

DNA of the CDR3: TGCAGCGTTGAGGCTAGCGGGAGAGGAGGAGATACGCAGTATTTT. Protein sequence: CSVEASGRGGDTQYF. V gene TRBV29-1 combines with J gene TRBJ2-3, with 10 positions matching TRBD2. The CDR3 is made up of 15 amino acids. Germline-derived CDR1 and CDR2 are SQVTM and ANQGSEA. The V gene end was trimmed by 3 bases and the J gene end by 5 bases; junction bases not matched to a gene: 8.

The gene calls are TRBV19 and TRBJ2-3; the D is unclear. Germline V CDR1 and CDR2: LNHDA, SQIVND (reference sequence). V was clipped by 5 bases and J by 4 bases, with 19 bases between them. The CDR3 totals 16 residues. CDR3 DNA sequence: TGTGCCAGTAGTCCACTGGGGTACAAGCTGGCAGATACGCAGTATTTT. Its protein is CASSPLGYKLADTQYF. Full variable domain (remainder filled in from reference TRBV19 and TRBJ2-3): DGGITQSPKYLFRKEGQNVTLSCEQNLNHDAMYWYRQDPGQGLRLIYYSQIVNDFQKGDIAEGYSVSREKKESFPLTVTSAQKNPTAFYLCASSPLGYKLADTQYFGPGTRLTVL.

This chain links TRBV9 with TRBJ2-2, with D possibly being TRBD2 (6 bases). V lost 1 base and J lost 0, with 13 bases in between. The CDR3 contains 17 residues. CDR1 is SGDLS, CDR2 YYNGEE, per germline. The CDR3 nucleotides are TGTGCCAGCAGCGTACCTCGGGACTCAACGAACACCGGGGAGCTGTTTTTT. Residues: CASSVPRDSTNTGELFF. Complete variable domain (other parts from reference TRBV9 and TRBJ2-2): DSGVTQTPKHLITATGQRVTLRCSPRSGDLSVYWYQQSLDQGLQFLIQYYNGEERAKGNILERFSAQQFPDLHSELNLSSLELGDSALYFCASSVPRDSTNTGELFFGEGSRLTVL.

The V gene is TRBV7-2, the J gene TRBJ1-3, with no clear D. V shed 0 bases and J shed 0 bases, with 6 bases lying between them. This CDR3 comprises 15 residues. Germline loops: CDR1 SGHTA, CDR2 FQGNSA. CDR3 protein: CASSLAGYSGNTIYF. CDR3 nucleotides: TGTGCCAGCAGCTTAGCAGGGTACTCTGGAAACACCATATATTTT. The whole variable domain, remainder taken from reference TRBV7-2 and TRBJ1-3, is GAGVSQSPSNKVTEKGKDVELRCDPISGHTALYWYRQSLGQGLEFLIYFQGNSAPDKSGLPSDRFSAERTGGSVSTLTIQRTQQEDSAVYLCASSLAGYSGNTIYFGEGSWLTVV.

The chain has TRBV6-1 and TRBJ2-3; 8 bases are a match to TRBD2. The J segment lost 0 bases and the V segment lost 6 bases, leaving 2 bases of the junction unmatched. This CDR3 has 14 amino acids. Germline lookup yields CDR1 MNHNS and CDR2 SASEGT. CDR3 DNA: TGTGCCAGCAGGATAGCGGGAAGCACAGATACGCAGTATTTT. Protein sequence: CASRIAGSTDTQYF.

The genes are TRBV7-9 and TRBJ1-3; 7 bases agree with TRBD1. This CDR3 is 19 amino acids long. The junction had 16 bases not matched to a gene; V was cut back by 5 bases and J by 0 bases. Germline CDR1 reads SEHNR; CDR2 reads FQNEAQ (reference sequence). CDR3 sequence: CASSRQRPGQTYSGNTIYF. CDR3 sequence (DNA): TGTGCCAGCAGCCGCCAACGTCCGGGACAGACATACTCTGGAAACACCATATATTTT.

The chain uses TRBV7-6 and TRBJ2-3, with 9 bases aligning to TRBD1. CDR3 length: 16 residues. The V gene end was trimmed by 1 base and the J gene end by 3 bases; junction bases not matched to a gene: 5. Germline V gives CDR1 SGHVS, CDR2 FNYEAQ. The CDR3 coding sequence is TGTGCCAGCAGCTTAGGAGGGACAGGGTTAACAGATACGCAGTATTTT. Translating gives CASSLGGTGLTDTQYF.

The chain carries TRBV14 and TRBJ1-1; TRBD1 matches at 9 bases. CDR3 length: 13 amino acids. Germline V lookup: CDR1 SGHDN, CDR2 FVKESK. With V trimmed by 4 bases and J by 8 bases, 5 bases remained unmatched. The CDR3 here is CASSLGTGKEAFF. In nucleotides, the CDR3 is TGTGCCAGCAGCCTTGGGACAGGGAAGGAAGCTTTCTTT.

The chain couples TRBV30 to TRBJ2-2; possibly TRBD2 for D (6 bases). Germline V gene sequence: CDR1 GTSNPN, CDR2 SVGIG (reference sequence). CDR3 length: 14 residues. V lost 1 base, J lost 2 bases, and 8 bases lay in between. The CDR3: CAWSGGGNTGELFF. CDR3 nucleotide sequence: TGTGCCTGGAGTGGGGGAGGAAACACCGGGGAGCTGTTTTTT.

This chain links TRBV21-1 with TRBJ2-7; the table calls TRBD1, which could not be checked here. TRBV21-1 is noted as a pseudogene. The CDR3 sequence is 16 residues long. CDR3 loop: CASSATPQGWVAEQYF. CDR3 bases: TGTGCCAGCAGCGCCACTCCACAGGGCTGGGTCGCCGAGCAGTACTTC.

The V call is TRBV18, the J call TRBJ1-4; no clear D gene. The CDR3 has 15 residues. Trimming removed 6 bases from V and 5 bases from J, with 16 bases in between. The germline V gene has CDR1 KGHSH and CDR2 LQKENI. The CDR3 DNA is TGTGCCAGCTCTCGAGACGGACCATCAAATGAAAAACTGTTTTTT. It is translated as CASSRDGPSNEKLFF.